These T cell receptor beta chains were read from a single sample in a study of cytomegalovirus exposure and HLA in healthy donors. Produced via immunoSEQ multiplex PCR; TCRdb's table is partial and in-frame only. Among about 360,000 clones listed, 70% to 90% were seen once. Sample: PBMCs. These receptors came from a woman aged 18-29 years in good health and CMV-seronegative. Each CDR3 is given with its conserved first and last residue. D genes are given only for firm matches. The size entry is marked missing in some rows and otherwise reads once, few, many or a size class.

clone_size,v_call,d_call,j_call,cdr3_nt,cdr3_aa
NA,TRBV6-5,NA,TRBJ1-5,TGTGCCAGCAGGGAGCGGAATCAGCCCCAGCATTTT,CASRERNQPQHF
NA,TRBV25-1,TRBD2,TRBJ2-1,TGTGCCAGCAGTGAAAGGACTAGCGGGGATGGATATGAGCAGTTCTTC,CASSERTSGDGYEQFF
NA,TRBV30,TRBD2,TRBJ2-2,TGTGCCTGGAGTAGATTAGCGGGAGTCGCCGGGGAGCTGTTTTTT,CAWSRLAGVAGELFF
NA,TRBV13,TRBD2,TRBJ2-1,TGTGCCAGCAGCTCCCGCGGGGGGGCGGCACACAATGAGCAGTTCTTC,CASSSRGGAAHNEQFF
NA,TRBV4-1,TRBD2,TRBJ2-3,TGCGCCAGCAGCTACGCCGGGGAGGGTACGCAGTATTTT,CASSYAGEGTQYF
once,TRBV29-1,NA,TRBJ2-1,TGCAGCGTTGACTCTCAGGTCGTTGATGAGCAGTTCTTC,CSVDSQVVDEQFF
once,TRBV2,TRBD1,TRBJ2-5,TGTGCCAGTTTGGGACAGGTCCAAGAGACCCAGTACTTC,CASLGQVQETQYF
few,TRBV5-6,NA,TRBJ2-7,TGTGCCAGCAGCCGTACATCCCGCGGGCGCGAGCAGTACTTC,CASSRTSRGREQYF
NA,TRBV7-2,NA,TRBJ1-1,TGTGCCAGCAGCACCGGACAGCTCACCGAAGCTTTCTTT,CASSTGQLTEAFF
NA,TRBV7-9,TRBD1,TRBJ1-2,TGTGCCAGCAGCTCCTCGACAGGGAACTATGGCTACACCTTC,CASSSSTGNYGYTF
NA,TRBV28,TRBD1,TRBJ1-4,TGTGCCAGCCTTGGGACAGATCTTAATGAAAAACTGTTTTTT,CASLGTDLNEKLFF
NA,TRBV18,TRBD1,TRBJ1-3,TGTGCCAGCTCAAATGACAGGGGTACTTCTGGAAACACCATATATTTT,CASSNDRGTSGNTIYF
NA,TRBV19,NA,TRBJ1-1,TGTGCCAGTAGTATCGGCCAGGGCCCAGAAGCTTTCTTT,CASSIGQGPEAFF
NA,TRBV4-2,NA,TRBJ2-3,TGTGCCAGCAGCCAAGCCGCCTATTCAGATACGCAGTATTTT,CASSQAAYSDTQYF
once,TRBV4-1,NA,TRBJ1-2,TGCGCCAGCAGCCAATATGTCGGCGGGGGCTACACCTTC,CASSQYVGGGYTF
NA,TRBV14,NA,TRBJ2-3,TGTGCCAGCAGCCAAGTAAGACAGACTAGCACAGATACGCAGTATTTT,CASSQVRQTSTDTQYF
NA,TRBV9,TRBD1,TRBJ2-2,TGTGCCAGCAGCTATAGCCGGGACAGGGGAGCCGGGGAGCTGTTTTTT,CASSYSRDRGAGELFF
NA,TRBV28,TRBD2,TRBJ2-7,TGTGCCAGCAGTTTAGCGGGAGCCAACGAGCAGTACTTC,CASSLAGANEQYF
NA,TRBV18,NA,TRBJ1-1,TGTGCCAGCTCACCGTGGGCAGGGAACACTGAAGCTTTCTTT,CASSPWAGNTEAFF
once,TRBV5-1,TRBD1,TRBJ2-3,TGCGCCAGCAGTCCACGGGGACAGGGGGGGACAGATACGCAGTATTTT,CASSPRGQGGTDTQYF
NA,TRBV1,NA,TRBJ2-1,TGCACCAGCAGCCCTAGCGGAATAGTCAGTGAGCAGTTCTTC,CTSSPSGIVSEQFF
NA,TRBV9,NA,TRBJ1-2,TGTGCCAGCAGCTCTATTCGGGGCTATGGCTACACCTTC,CASSSIRGYGYTF
NA,TRBV7-9,TRBD1,TRBJ2-3,TGTGCCAGCAGCTTAGGGACAGGGGCTGGAGATACGCAGTATTTT,CASSLGTGAGDTQYF
NA,TRBV5-4,NA,TRBJ1-1,TGTGCCAGCAGTTACCGGGGGGAAGGGGGCACTGAAGCTTTCTTT,CASSYRGEGGTEAFF
NA,TRBV6-6,NA,TRBJ1-1,TGTGCCAGCAGACAGGGAGTGAACACTGAAGCTTTCTTT,CASRQGVNTEAFF
NA,TRBV9,TRBD1,TRBJ1-3,TGTGCCAGCAGCGCCTCCGGGACAGCCTCTGGAAACACCATATATTTT,CASSASGTASGNTIYF
NA,TRBV18,TRBD1,TRBJ2-3,TGTGCCAGCTCACTGCAGGGGGCCACAGATACGCAGTATTTT,CASSLQGATDTQYF
NA,TRBV6-1,NA,TRBJ1-1,TGTGCCAGCAGTGGGACCTCAGGGTACCTCACTGAAGCTTTCTTT,CASSGTSGYLTEAFF
NA,TRBV6-6,NA,TRBJ2-1,TGTGCCAGCAGTTACTCCTCCCGCGCGGGGCTCAATGAGCAGTTCTTC,CASSYSSRAGLNEQFF
NA,TRBV7-9,TRBD1,TRBJ2-1,TGTGCCAGCAGACCTCCAGGGGGAAGCTCCTACAATGAGCAGTTCTTC,CASRPPGGSSYNEQFF
NA,TRBV6-1,TRBD2,TRBJ2-7,TGTGCCAGCAGTGACCCTCTAGCGGGGGCCTACGAGCAGTACTTC,CASSDPLAGAYEQYF
NA,TRBV28,NA,TRBJ1-2,TGTGCCAGCAGCGACAGGAACTATGGCTACACCTTC,CASSDRNYGYTF
NA,TRBV6-5,NA,TRBJ1-2,TGTGCCAGCAGTTTGTATGAACAGGGCTTTGGCTACACCTTC,CASSLYEQGFGYTF
NA,TRBV27,NA,TRBJ2-7,TGTGCCAGCAGAAAGCCAGGGACTCCCCTTTTCGAGCAGTACTTC,CASRKPGTPLFEQYF
NA,TRBV9,NA,TRBJ1-6,TGTGCCAGCAGCGTAGAAGACACTGGGAATTCACCCCTCCACTTT,CASSVEDTGNSPLHF
NA,TRBV18,NA,TRBJ1-2,TGTGCCAGCTCACCAACTGCAGGGGCTGGTGGCTACACCTTC,CASSPTAGAGGYTF
NA,TRBV7-9,NA,TRBJ1-2,TGTGCCAGCAGCCCCCTTTTGCTAGATTGGAATGGCTACACCTTC,CASSPLLLDWNGYTF
NA,TRBV27,TRBD2,TRBJ2-1,TGTGCCAGCAGTTTCACCCGACTAGCGGGGCCTGGGAATGAGCAGTTCTTC,CASSFTRLAGPGNEQFF
NA,TRBV4-2,NA,TRBJ2-5,TGTGCCAGCAGCCCCCTTAGTGGCGGAGAGACCCAGTACTTC,CASSPLSGGETQYF
NA,TRBV9,TRBD1,TRBJ1-1,TGTGCCAGCAGCGAGGGACTTTCCTTAATAACGACCGGGACAGACGGCAGGGACGCTTTCTTT,CASSEGLSLITTGTDGRDAFF
NA,TRBV5-1,TRBD2,TRBJ2-1,TGCGCCAGCAGCTCACCTAGCGGGGCCACCTCCTACAATGAGCAGTTCTTC,CASSSPSGATSYNEQFF
NA,TRBV6-5,NA,TRBJ1-3,TGTGCCAGCAGTTCGGCGGACAGAGTCTCTGGAAACACCATATATTTT,CASSSADRVSGNTIYF
NA,TRBV18,NA,TRBJ1-1,TGTGCCAGCTCTACCAGGGACACTGAAGCTTTCTTT,CASSTRDTEAFF
NA,TRBV27,TRBD1,TRBJ1-2,TGTGCCAGCAGTAAACGACTCCGGACAGGGTTAACCTATGGCTACACCTTC,CASSKRLRTGLTYGYTF
NA,TRBV29-1,NA,TRBJ2-1,TGCAGCGTCGCCAGACATATCGACTACAATGAGCAGTTCTTC,CSVARHIDYNEQFF
NA,TRBV5-3,TRBD2,TRBJ2-2,TGTGCCAGAAGCCCGGGACTAGCGGGGGGGCCAGCTATGGAGCTGTTTTTT,CARSPGLAGGPAMELFF
NA,TRBV6-5,NA,TRBJ2-4,TGTGCCAGCAGCCCCTGGCAGGGCATTCAGTACTTC,CASSPWQGIQYF